These 21 T cell receptor beta chains came from one sample sequenced in a study of T-cell memory formation after mild COVID-19. One entry per CDR3 protein, called by TCRdb with MiXCR from the 5' RACE reads. The table includes more than 350,000 distinct CDR3 sequences, around 21% detected once. Material for sequencing was PBMCs or a T cell subset sorted from them (not recorded which). These receptors were collected from an adult woman who had mild COVID-19 (a few samples of this study predate the infection). Cell type and time point are not known.

In its sample, this clonotype was seen a few times. This chain joins TRBV9 and TRBJ2-2; TRBD2 is a possible D gene (7 bases). Germline assignment: CDR1 SGDLS and CDR2 YYNGEE. Trimming pared 4 bases from V and 4 bases from J, leaving 32 bases between. This CDR3 region has 21 residues. The CDR3 sequence: CASSPTLVRRDRGGGTGELFF. CDR3 coding DNA: TGTGCCAGCAGCCCGACCTTAGTCCGAAGAGATCGGGGAGGGGGCACCGGGGAGCTGTTTTTT. The whole variable domain, filled in from reference TRBV9 and TRBJ2-2, reads DSGVTQTPKHLITATGQRVTLRCSPRSGDLSVYWYQQSLDQGLQFLIQYYNGEERAKGNILERFSAQQFPDLHSELNLSSLELGDSALYFCASSPTLVRRDRGGGTGELFFGEGSRLTVL.

The chain has TRBV7-2 and TRBJ2-1; D is unresolved. This CDR3 contains 11 residues. Per the germline V gene, CDR1 is SGHTA and CDR2 is FQGNSA. The V end was cut by 7 bases, the J end by 9 bases, with 10 bases between. The CDR3 region is CASTSWGEQFF. The DNA of the CDR3 is TGTGCCAGCACCTCTTGGGGTGAGCAGTTCTTC. The variable domain in full, completed from reference TRBV7-2 and TRBJ2-1, reads GAGVSQSPSNKVTEKGKDVELRCDPISGHTALYWYRQSLGQGLEFLIYFQGNSAPDKSGLPSDRFSAERTGGSVSTLTIQRTQQEDSAVYLCASTSWGEQFFGPGTRLTVL.

There are many counts of this clonotype. One end of the junction is discordant with germline, which a read error may explain. The V and J genes are TRBV5-1 and TRBJ2-5, with D uncertain. This CDR3 has 11 residues. Germline CDR1 is SGHRS and CDR2 is YFSETQ. The CDR3 nucleotides read TGTGCCAGCAGTTTAGTGGAGACCCAGTACTTC. Its protein product is CASSLVETQYF.

The chain employs TRBV20-1 and TRBJ2-3; 11 bases are shared with TRBD2. V dropped 3 bases and J dropped 1; count of bases not matched to a gene: 3. The CDR3 length is 15 residues. Germline V CDR1 and CDR2: DFQATT, SNEGSKA (reference sequence). The CDR3 spells CSARRGLAGTDTQYF. The CDR3 DNA reads as TGCAGTGCTAGGAGGGGACTAGCGGGCACAGATACGCAGTATTTT.

The V and J genes are TRBV5-6 and TRBJ2-3; the match to TRBD1 covers 7 bases. The germline gives CDR1 SGHDT, CDR2 YYEEEE. The length of the CDR3 is 12 residues. V shed 4 bases, J shed 10 bases, and the junction held 6 bases outside the gene matches. The chain's CDR3 is CASSAQGLAQYF. CDR3 coding DNA: TGTGCCAGCAGCGCACAGGGGCTGGCGCAGTATTTT.

The chain carries TRBV4-2 and TRBJ1-2; D gene uncertain. Germline V lookup: CDR1 LGHNA, CDR2 YNFKEQ. V gave up 0 bases and J gave up 9 bases, with 8 bases separating them. The CDR3 consists of 12 residues. The CDR3 DNA is TGTGCCAGCAGCCAAGAAGAGGGCCGCTACACCTTC. It specifies CASSQEEGRYTF.

The V and J genes are TRBV7-2 and TRBJ2-1, with 7 bases that match TRBD2. With 5 bases clipped from V and 7 bases from J, the junction kept 8 bases outside the gene matches. Per the germline V gene, CDR1 is SGHTA and CDR2 is FQGNSA. CDR3 size: 14 residues. The CDR3 region is CASSPTVGGNEQFF. In DNA form, the CDR3 reads TGTGCCAGCAGCCCGACGGTCGGGGGGAATGAGCAGTTCTTC.

V gene TRBV7-9 combines with J gene TRBJ2-3, with TRBD2 identical over 11 bases. J gave up 6 bases and V 6 bases, and 11 bases lay outside the gene matches. The germline V gene has CDR1 SEHNR and CDR2 FQNEAQ (reference sequence). This CDR3 is built from 16 residues. CDR3 region: CASRRLIAGGLDTQYF. The CDR3 coding sequence is TGTGCCAGCAGGCGACTGATAGCGGGAGGGCTTGATACGCAGTATTTT.

The chain carries TRBV30 and TRBJ1-4; 9 nucleotides line up with TRBD1. V lost 1 base and J lost 8; bases outside the gene matches: 8. The CDR3 extends over 15 amino acids. Germline V gene data show CDR1 as GTSNPN and CDR2 as SVGIG (reference sequence). This CDR3 is CAWSGTTGGREKLFF. The CDR3 bases are TGTGCCTGGAGTGGAACGACAGGGGGGAGAGAAAAACTGTTTTTT. The complete variable domain, with remaining parts taken from reference TRBV30 and TRBJ1-4, reads SQTIHQWPATLVQPVGSPLSLECTVEGTSNPNLYWYRQAAGRGLQLLFYSVGIGQISSEVPQNLSASRPQDRQFILSSKKLLLSDSGFYLCAWSGTTGGREKLFFGSGTQLSVL.

The chain is built from TRBV12-3 or TRBV12-4 and TRBJ2-7; 10 bases match TRBD1. This CDR3 is built from 17 residues. The ends lost 2 bases at V and 3 bases at J; junction bases unmatched: 10. This CDR3 is CASSLSPGTGVDYEQYF. CDR3 coding DNA: TGTGCCAGCAGTTTATCCCCGGGGACAGGGGTAGACTACGAGCAGTACTTC.

The chain recombines TRBV20-1 with TRBJ1-1, with D maybe TRBD1 (5 bases). Trimming removed 4 bases from V and 0 bases from J, with 12 bases in between. CDR1 is DFQATT and CDR2 is SNEGSKA in the germline V gene (reference sequence). This CDR3 contains 14 residues. The CDR3 sequence: CSAIGGEMNTEAFF. The DNA of the CDR3 is TGCAGTGCTATTGGGGGGGAAATGAACACTGAAGCTTTCTTT.

The chain combines TRBV4-1 with TRBJ2-7; TRBD1 matches 7 bases. From germline, CDR1 is MGHRA and CDR2 YSYEKL. The CDR3 is 15 amino acids. Trimming cost V 4 bases and J 4 bases; bases outside gene matches: 10. CDR3 region: CASSLEPRQGYEQYF. In DNA form, the CDR3 reads TGCGCCAGCAGCCTAGAACCTCGACAGGGATACGAGCAGTACTTC.

This clonotype was observed a few times. The chain recombines TRBV7-9 with TRBJ2-5; the D gene is possibly TRBD2 (5 bases). V was pared by 5 bases and J by 5 bases, with 21 bases between. The CDR3 consists of 16 residues. Germline CDR1 SEHNR, CDR2 FQNEAQ (reference sequence). This CDR3 reads CASSGSFAPPQETQYF. The CDR3 nucleotides read TGTGCCAGCAGCGGGAGCTTCGCCCCCCCTCAGGAGACCCAGTACTTC.

V and J are TRBV7-9 and TRBJ2-5; weak D call: TRBD2 (5 bases). CDR1 and CDR2 from the germline V gene are SEHNR and FQNEAQ (reference sequence). This CDR3 is 12 amino acids long. V lost 3 bases and J 7 bases, leaving 9 bases between the germline ends. The DNA of the CDR3 is TGTGCCAGCAGCTTCACGGGAACGACCCAGTACTTC. It translates to CASSFTGTTQYF. Complete variable domain (other parts from reference TRBV7-9 and TRBJ2-5): DTGVSQNPRHKITKRGQNVTFRCDPISEHNRLYWYRQTLGQGPEFLTYFQNEAQLEKSRLLSDRFSAERPKGSFSTLEIQRTEQGDSAMYLCASSFTGTTQYFGPGTRLLVL.

This clonotype was seen only a few times. V gene TRBV3-1 combines with J gene TRBJ2-5, with D perhaps TRBD2 (5 bases). CDR3 length: 14 residues. The V gene's germline CDR1 is LGHDT and CDR2 YNNKEL (reference sequence). Deletions cut 4 bases from V and 3 bases from J, with 12 bases between. CDR3 residues: CASSPGNGKETQYF. The CDR3 region has the DNA TGTGCCAGCAGCCCCGGGAATGGCAAAGAGACCCAGTACTTC.

This rearrangement joins TRBV9 to TRBJ2-3; 10 bases are shared with TRBD2. The V segment lost 2 bases and the J segment 2 bases; nucleotides outside the gene matches: 5. The germline gives CDR1 SGDLS, CDR2 YYNGEE. The CDR3 totals 16 residues. CDR3 in DNA: TGTGCCAGCAGCGTTTTAGCGGGGGGCGTCACAGATACGCAGTATTTT. Translated, it gives CASSVLAGGVTDTQYF.

Details on this clonotype: A much bigger clone sits one base away, suggesting this may be a read error. The chain carries TRBV13 and TRBJ2-2, with D possibly matching TRBD1 (6 bases). Germline loops: CDR1 PRHDT, CDR2 FYEKMQ (reference sequence). This CDR3 is built from 14 residues. Trimming took off 5 bases at V and 1 base at J, with 8 bases between the two ends. The CDR3 protein is CASSRDKNTGELFF. The CDR3 DNA reads as TGTGCCAGCAGCCGGGACAAGAACACCGGGGAGCTGTTTTTT. The complete variable domain, with remaining parts taken from reference TRBV13 and TRBJ2-2, reads AAGVIQSPRHLIKEKRETATLKCYPIPRHDTVYWYQQGPGQDPQFLISFYEKMQSDKGSIPDRFSAQQFSDYHSELNMSSLELGDSALYFCASSRDKNTGELFFGEGSRLTVL.

The chain recombines TRBV7-9 with TRBJ2-3; 7 bases map to TRBD1. The CDR3 is made up of 15 amino acids. Germline V lookup: CDR1 SEHNR, CDR2 FQNEAQ (reference sequence). V trimming: 3 bases; J trimming: 4 bases; junction bases outside the gene matches: 7. The CDR3 region is CASSLGDRAADTQYF. The CDR3 region has the DNA TGTGCCAGCAGCTTGGGTGACAGGGCGGCAGATACGCAGTATTTT.

The chain uses TRBV23-1 and TRBJ1-5, with TRBD1 matching over 7 bases. TRBV23-1 is an open reading frame whose function is uncertain. The CDR3 totals 16 residues. V was clipped by 2 bases and J by 5 bases; unmatched bases: 9. The CDR3 spells CASSQARTGSDQPQHF. In nucleotides, the CDR3 is TGCGCCAGCAGTCAAGCTAGGACAGGTTCCGATCAGCCCCAGCATTTT.

V is TRBV12-3 or TRBV12-4 and J is TRBJ1-2; 9 bases are a match to TRBD1. This CDR3 region has 13 residues. The V and J ends lost 5 bases and 8 bases, in that order; junction bases with no gene match: 6. In DNA form, the CDR3 reads TGTGCCAGCAGTCCGACACAGGGGGCGGGCTACACCTTC. It is translated as CASSPTQGAGYTF.

The V and J genes are TRBV10-2 and TRBJ2-1, with a weak D call TRBD2 (5 bases). CDR1 and CDR2 (germline): WSHSY, SAAADI. The ends were cut back, 6 bases at V and 3 bases at J, with 9 bases in the middle. This CDR3 comprises 13 residues. The DNA for the CDR3 is TGCGCCAGCAGCCGGACTCTCTACAATGAGCAGTTCTTC. It specifies CASSRTLYNEQFF.